This T cell receptor (beta chain) stems from a study of T cells after yellow fever vaccination. Study in general: SMART-Seq v4 Ultra Low Input served to prepare low-cell-number fractions.

With 1 base removed from V and 0 bases from J, the gap between germline ends came to 10 bases. This CDR3 is built from 16 residues. Germline CDR1 and CDR2: MNHEY and SVGEGT. Study-wide points: Primary-vaccination clones mostly resurfaced post-booster (around 96% CD4, approximately 87% CD8).

This clonotype was counted at least ten times. Its antigen is as yet unknown. TCRdb processed the 5' RACE reads anew with MiXCR; each CDR3 protein has one entry. The sample comprises around 300,000 distinct CDR3 sequences, 4% to 5.5% of which are singletons, and 19% rests with the top ten. The chain recombines TRBV6-2 or TRBV6-3 with TRBJ2-1; no reliable D call. The specimen was PBMCs, collected 15 days after the yellow fever booster vaccination. The receptor's source is a man aged 18 to 35 who received the YFV17D yellow fever vaccine. CDR3 loop: CASSYYRLSSYNEQFF. Here the CDR3 DNA reads TGTGCCAGCAGTTACTATAGGCTAAGCTCCTACAATGAGCAGTTCTTC.